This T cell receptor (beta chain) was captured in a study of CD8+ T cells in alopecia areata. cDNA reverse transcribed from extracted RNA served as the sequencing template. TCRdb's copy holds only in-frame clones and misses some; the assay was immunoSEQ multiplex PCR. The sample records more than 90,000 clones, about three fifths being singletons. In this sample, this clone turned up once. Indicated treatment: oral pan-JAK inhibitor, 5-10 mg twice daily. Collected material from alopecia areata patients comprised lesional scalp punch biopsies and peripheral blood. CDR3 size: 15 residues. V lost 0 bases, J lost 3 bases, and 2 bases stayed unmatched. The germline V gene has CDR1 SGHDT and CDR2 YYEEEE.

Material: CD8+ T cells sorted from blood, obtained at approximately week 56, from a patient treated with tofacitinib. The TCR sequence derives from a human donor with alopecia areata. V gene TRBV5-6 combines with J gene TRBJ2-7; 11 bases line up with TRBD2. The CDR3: CASSLGLAGIYEQYF. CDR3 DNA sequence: TGTGCCAGCAGCTTGGGACTAGCGGGGATCTACGAGCAGTACTTC.